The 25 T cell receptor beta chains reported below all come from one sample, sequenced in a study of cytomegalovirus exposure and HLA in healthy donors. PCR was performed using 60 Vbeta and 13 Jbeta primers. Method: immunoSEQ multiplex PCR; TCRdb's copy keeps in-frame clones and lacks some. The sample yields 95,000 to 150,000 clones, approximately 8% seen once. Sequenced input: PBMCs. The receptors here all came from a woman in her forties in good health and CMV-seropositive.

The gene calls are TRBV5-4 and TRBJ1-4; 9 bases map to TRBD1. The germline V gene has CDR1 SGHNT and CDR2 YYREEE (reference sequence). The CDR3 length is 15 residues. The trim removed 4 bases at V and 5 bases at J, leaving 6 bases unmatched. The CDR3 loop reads CASSLPGQGNEKLFF. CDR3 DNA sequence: TGTGCCAGCAGCCTTCCGGGACAGGGCAATGAAAAACTGTTTTTT.

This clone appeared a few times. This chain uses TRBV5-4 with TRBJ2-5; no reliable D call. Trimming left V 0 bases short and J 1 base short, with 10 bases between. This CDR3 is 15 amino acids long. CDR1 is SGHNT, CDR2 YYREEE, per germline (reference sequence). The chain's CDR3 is CASSLAFGGQETQYF. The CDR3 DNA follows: TGTGCCAGCAGCTTGGCGTTCGGCGGCCAAGAGACCCAGTACTTC.

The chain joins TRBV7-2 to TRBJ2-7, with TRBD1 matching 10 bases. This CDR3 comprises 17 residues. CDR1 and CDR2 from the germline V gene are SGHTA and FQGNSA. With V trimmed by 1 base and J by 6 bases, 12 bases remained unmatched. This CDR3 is CASSLVSSGQGFSEQYF. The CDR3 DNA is TGTGCCAGCAGCTTAGTGTCATCGGGACAGGGGTTCTCCGAGCAGTACTTC.

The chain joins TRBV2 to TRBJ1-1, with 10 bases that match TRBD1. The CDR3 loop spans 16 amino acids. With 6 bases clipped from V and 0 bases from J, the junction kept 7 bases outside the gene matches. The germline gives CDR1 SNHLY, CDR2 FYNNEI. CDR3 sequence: CASSRDRGPVNTEAFF. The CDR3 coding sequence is TGTGCCAGCAGCCGGGACAGGGGACCCGTGAACACTGAAGCTTTCTTT.

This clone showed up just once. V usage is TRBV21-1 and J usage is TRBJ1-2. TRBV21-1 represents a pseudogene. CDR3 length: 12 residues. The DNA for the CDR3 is TGTGCCAGCAGCATAGTCGCCGAGGGCTACACCTTC. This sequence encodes CASSIVAEGYTF.

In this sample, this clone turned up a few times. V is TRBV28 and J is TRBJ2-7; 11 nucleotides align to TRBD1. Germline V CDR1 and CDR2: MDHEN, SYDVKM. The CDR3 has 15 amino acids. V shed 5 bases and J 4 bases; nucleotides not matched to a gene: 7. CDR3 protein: CASSLPGTGGYEQYF. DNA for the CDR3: TGTGCCAGCAGTCTTCCCGGGACAGGGGGTTACGAGCAGTACTTC.

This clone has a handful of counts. The CDR3 sequence is CAWSRLGLGGEQFF. In DNA form, the CDR3 reads TGTGCCTGGAGCCGCCTGGGTTTAGGAGGTGAGCAGTTCTTC. The chain couples TRBV30 to TRBJ2-1, with D possibly matching TRBD2 (5 bases). Trimming stripped 3 bases from V and 9 bases from J, with 18 bases between. Germline CDR1 is GTSNPN and CDR2 is SVGIG (reference sequence). The CDR3 totals 14 residues.

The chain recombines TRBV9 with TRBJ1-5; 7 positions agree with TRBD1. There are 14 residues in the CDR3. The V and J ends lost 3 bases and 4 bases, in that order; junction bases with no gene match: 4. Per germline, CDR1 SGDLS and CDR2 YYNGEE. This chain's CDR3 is CASSGQGLNQPQHF. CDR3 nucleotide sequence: TGTGCCAGCAGCGGACAGGGTTTGAATCAGCCCCAGCATTTT.

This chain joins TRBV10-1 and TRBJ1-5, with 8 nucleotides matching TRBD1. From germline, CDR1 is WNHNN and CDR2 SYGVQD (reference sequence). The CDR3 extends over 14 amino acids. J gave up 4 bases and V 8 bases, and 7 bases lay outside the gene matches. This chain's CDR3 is CASPGQGGNQPQHF. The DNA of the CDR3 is TGCGCCAGCCCTGGACAGGGAGGGAATCAGCCCCAGCATTTT.

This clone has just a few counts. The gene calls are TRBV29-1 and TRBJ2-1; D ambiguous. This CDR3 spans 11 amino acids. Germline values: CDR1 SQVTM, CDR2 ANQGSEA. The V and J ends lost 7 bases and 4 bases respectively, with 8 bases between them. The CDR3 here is CSGFEYNEQFF. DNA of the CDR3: TGCAGCGGATTCGAGTACAATGAGCAGTTCTTC.

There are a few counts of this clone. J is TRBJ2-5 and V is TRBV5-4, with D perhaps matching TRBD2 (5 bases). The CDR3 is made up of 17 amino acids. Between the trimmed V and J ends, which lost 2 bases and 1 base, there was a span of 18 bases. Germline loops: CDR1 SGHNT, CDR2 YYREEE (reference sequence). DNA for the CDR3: TGTGCCAGCAGCTTTGATTGGTCGCCGGAGGCCCAAGAGACCCAGTACTTC. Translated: CASSFDWSPEAQETQYF.

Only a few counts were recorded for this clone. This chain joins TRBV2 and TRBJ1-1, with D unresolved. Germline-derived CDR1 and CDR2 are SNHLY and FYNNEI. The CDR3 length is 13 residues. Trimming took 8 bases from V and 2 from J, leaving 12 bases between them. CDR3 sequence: CASVRFLNTEAFF. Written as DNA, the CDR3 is TGTGCCAGCGTTAGATTCCTTAACACTGAAGCTTTCTTT.

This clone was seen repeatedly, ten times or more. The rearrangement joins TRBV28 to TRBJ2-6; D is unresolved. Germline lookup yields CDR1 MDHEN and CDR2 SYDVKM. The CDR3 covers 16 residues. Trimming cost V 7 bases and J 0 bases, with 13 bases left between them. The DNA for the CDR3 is TGTGCCAGCACCTACGCCTGGAGCTCTGGGGCCAACGTCCTGACTTTC. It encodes CASTYAWSSGANVLTF.

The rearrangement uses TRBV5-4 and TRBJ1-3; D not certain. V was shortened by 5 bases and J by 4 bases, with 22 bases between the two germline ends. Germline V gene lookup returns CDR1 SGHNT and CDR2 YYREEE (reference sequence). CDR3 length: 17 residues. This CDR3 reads CASSRGGKPWEGNTIYF. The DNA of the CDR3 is TGTGCCAGCAGTCGGGGTGGGAAACCATGGGAAGGAAACACCATATATTTT. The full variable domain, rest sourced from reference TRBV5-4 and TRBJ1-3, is ETGVTQSPTHLIKTRGQQVTLRCSSQSGHNTVSWYQQALGQGPQFIFQYYREEENGRGNFPPRFSGLQFPNYSSELNVNALELDDSALYLCASSRGGKPWEGNTIYFGEGSWLTVV.

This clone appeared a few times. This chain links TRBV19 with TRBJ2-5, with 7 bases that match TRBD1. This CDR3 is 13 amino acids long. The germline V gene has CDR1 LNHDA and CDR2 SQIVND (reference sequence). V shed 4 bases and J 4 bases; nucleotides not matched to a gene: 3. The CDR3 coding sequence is TGTGCCAGTAGTAACAGGGGAAGAGAGACCCAGTACTTC. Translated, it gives CASSNRGRETQYF.

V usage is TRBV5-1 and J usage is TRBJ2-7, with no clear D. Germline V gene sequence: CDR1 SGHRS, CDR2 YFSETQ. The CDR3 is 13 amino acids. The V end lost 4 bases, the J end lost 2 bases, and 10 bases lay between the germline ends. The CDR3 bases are TGCGCCAGCAGCCCTGTACAGCCCTACGAGCAGTACTTC. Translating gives CASSPVQPYEQYF.

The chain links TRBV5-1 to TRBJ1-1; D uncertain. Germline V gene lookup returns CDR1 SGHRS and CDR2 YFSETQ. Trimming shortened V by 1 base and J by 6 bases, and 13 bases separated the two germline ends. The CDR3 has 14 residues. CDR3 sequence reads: CASSLTEGWAEAFF. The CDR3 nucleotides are TGCGCCAGCAGCTTGACAGAAGGTTGGGCTGAAGCTTTCTTT. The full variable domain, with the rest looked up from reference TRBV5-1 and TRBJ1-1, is KAGVTQTPRYLIKTRGQQVTLSCSPISGHRSVSWYQQTPGQGLQFLFEYFSETQRNKGNFPGRFSGRQFSNSRSEMNVSTLELGDSALYLCASSLTEGWAEAFFGQGTRLTVV.

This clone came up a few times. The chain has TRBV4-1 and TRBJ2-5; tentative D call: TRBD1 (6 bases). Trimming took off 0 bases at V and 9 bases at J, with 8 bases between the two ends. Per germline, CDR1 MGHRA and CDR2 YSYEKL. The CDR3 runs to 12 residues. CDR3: CASSQDRQAQYF. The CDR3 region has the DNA TGCGCCAGCAGCCAAGATCGACAGGCCCAGTACTTC.

The CDR3 reads CASSRLTEAKNIQYF. In nucleotides, the CDR3 is TGTGCCAGTAGTAGGCTTACAGAGGCCAAAAACATTCAGTACTTC. The chain carries TRBV19 and TRBJ2-4; D uncertain. The germline V and J ends were trimmed by 4 bases and 1 base, with 11 bases remaining between them. Germline V gene data show CDR1 as LNHDA and CDR2 as SQIVND (reference sequence). This CDR3 region has 15 residues.

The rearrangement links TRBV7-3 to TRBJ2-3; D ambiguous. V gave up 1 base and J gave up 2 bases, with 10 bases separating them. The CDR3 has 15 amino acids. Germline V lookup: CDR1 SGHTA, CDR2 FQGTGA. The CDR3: CASSLRVLTTDTQYF. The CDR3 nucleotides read TGTGCCAGCAGCTTAAGAGTTCTCACCACAGATACGCAGTATTTT. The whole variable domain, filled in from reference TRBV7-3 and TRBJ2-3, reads GAGVSQTPSNKVTEKGKYVELRCDPISGHTALYWYRQSLGQGPEFLIYFQGTGAADDSGLPNDRFFAVRPEGSVSTLKIQRTERGDSAVYLCASSLRVLTTDTQYFGPGTRLTVL.

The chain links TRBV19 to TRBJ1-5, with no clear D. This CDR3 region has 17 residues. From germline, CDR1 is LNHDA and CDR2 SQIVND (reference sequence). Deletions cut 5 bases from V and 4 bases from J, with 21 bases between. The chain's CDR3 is CASSEVSTRTDNQPQHF. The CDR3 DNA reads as TGTGCCAGTAGTGAGGTCAGTACTAGGACCGATAATCAGCCCCAGCATTTT. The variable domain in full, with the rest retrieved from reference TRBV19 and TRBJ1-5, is DGGITQSPKYLFRKEGQNVTLSCEQNLNHDAMYWYRQDPGQGLRLIYYSQIVNDFQKGDIAEGYSVSREKKESFPLTVTSAQKNPTAFYLCASSEVSTRTDNQPQHFGDGTRLSIL.

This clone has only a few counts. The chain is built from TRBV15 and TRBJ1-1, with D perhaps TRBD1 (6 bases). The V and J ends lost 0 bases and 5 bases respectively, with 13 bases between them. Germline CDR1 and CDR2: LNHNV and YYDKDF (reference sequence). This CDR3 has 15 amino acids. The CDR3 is CATSRDFGGLTEAFF. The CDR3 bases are TGTGCCACCAGCAGAGATTTCGGGGGGCTAACTGAAGCTTTCTTT.

The CDR3 loop reads CASSEEVNQPQHF. The CDR3 DNA reads TGCGCCAGCAGTGAGGAGGTCAATCAGCCCCAGCATTTT. V is TRBV10-1 and J is TRBJ1-5; D is unresolved. The CDR3 consists of 13 residues. From germline, CDR1 is WNHNN and CDR2 SYGVQD (reference sequence). V was pared by 2 bases and J by 3 bases, with 5 bases between.

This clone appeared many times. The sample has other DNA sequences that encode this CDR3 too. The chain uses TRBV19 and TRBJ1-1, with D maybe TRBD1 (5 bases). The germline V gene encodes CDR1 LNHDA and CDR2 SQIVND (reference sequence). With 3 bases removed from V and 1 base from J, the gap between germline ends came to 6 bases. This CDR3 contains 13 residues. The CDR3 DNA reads TGTGCCAGTAGTATTGGACAGAACACTGAAGCTTTCTTT. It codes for CASSIGQNTEAFF.

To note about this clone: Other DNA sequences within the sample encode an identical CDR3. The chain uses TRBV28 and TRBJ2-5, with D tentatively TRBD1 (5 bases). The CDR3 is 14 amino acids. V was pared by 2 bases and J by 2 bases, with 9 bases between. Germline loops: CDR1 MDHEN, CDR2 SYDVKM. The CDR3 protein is CASSLSSGQETQYF. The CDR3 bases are TGTGCCAGCAGTTTAAGCTCAGGGCAAGAGACCCAGTACTTC.